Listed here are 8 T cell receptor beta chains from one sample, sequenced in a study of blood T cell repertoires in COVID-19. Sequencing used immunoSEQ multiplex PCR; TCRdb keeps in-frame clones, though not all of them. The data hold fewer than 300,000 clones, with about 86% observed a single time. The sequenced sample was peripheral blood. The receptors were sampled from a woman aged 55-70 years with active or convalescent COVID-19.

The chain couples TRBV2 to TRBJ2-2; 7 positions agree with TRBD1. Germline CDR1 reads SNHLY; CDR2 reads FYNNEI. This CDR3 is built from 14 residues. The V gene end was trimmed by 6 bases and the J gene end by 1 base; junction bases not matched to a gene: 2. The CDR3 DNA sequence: TGTGCCAGCAGACGGGACAGGAACACCGGGGAGCTGTTTTTT. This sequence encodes CASRRDRNTGELFF. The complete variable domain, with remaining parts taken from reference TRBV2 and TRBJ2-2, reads EPEVTQTPSHQVTQMGQEVILRCVPISNHLYFYWYRQILGQKVEFLVSFYNNEISEKSEIFDDQFSVERPDGSNFTLKIRSTKLEDSAMYFCASRRDRNTGELFFGEGSRLTVL.

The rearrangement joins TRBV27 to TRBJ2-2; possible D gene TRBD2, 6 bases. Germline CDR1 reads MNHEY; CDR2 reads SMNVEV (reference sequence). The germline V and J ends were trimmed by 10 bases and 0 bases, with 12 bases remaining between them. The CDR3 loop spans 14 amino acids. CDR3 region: CATGGGSNTGELFF. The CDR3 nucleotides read TGTGCCACCGGGGGTGGGTCGAACACCGGGGAGCTGTTTTTT.

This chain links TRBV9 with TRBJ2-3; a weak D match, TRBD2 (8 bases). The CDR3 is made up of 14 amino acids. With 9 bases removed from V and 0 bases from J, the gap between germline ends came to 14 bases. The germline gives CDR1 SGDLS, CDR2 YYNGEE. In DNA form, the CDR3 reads TGTGCCACGGGAGGGGGACAGAGCACAGATACGCAGTATTTT. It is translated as CATGGGQSTDTQYF.

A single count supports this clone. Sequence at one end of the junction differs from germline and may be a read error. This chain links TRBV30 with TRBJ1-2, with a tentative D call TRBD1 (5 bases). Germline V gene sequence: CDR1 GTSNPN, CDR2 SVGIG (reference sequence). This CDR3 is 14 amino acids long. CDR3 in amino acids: CVWSVDRTVYGYTF. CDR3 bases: TGTGTCTGGAGTGTTGACAGAACTGTCTATGGCTACACCTTC.

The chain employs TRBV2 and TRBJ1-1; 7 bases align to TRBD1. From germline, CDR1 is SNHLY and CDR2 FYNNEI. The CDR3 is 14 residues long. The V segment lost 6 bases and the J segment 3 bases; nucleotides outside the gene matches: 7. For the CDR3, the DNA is TGTGCCAGCAGCCAGAACAGGGGCGACACTGAAGCTTTCTTT. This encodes CASSQNRGDTEAFF. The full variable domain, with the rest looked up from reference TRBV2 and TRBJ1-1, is EPEVTQTPSHQVTQMGQEVILRCVPISNHLYFYWYRQILGQKVEFLVSFYNNEISEKSEIFDDQFSVERPDGSNFTLKIRSTKLEDSAMYFCASSQNRGDTEAFFGQGTRLTVV.

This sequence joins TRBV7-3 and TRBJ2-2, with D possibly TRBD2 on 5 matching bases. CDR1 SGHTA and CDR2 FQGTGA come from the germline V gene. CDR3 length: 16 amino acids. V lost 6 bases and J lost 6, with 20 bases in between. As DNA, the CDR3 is TGTGCCAGCAGGCCTTTCAGCGGTCAACCCCCCGGGGAGCTGTTTTTT. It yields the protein CASRPFSGQPPGELFF.

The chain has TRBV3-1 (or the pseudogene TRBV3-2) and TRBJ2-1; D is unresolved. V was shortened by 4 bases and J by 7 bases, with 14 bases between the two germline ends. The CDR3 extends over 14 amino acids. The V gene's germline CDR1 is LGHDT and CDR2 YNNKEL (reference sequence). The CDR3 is CASSRLAGENEQFF. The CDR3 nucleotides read TGTGCCAGCAGCCGGTTAGCTGGAGAGAATGAGCAGTTCTTC.

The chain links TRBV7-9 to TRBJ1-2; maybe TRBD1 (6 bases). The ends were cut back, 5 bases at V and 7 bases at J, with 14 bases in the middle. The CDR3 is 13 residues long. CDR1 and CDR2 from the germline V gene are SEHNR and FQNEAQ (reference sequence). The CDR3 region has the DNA TGTGCCAGCAGCCCTCAGGGGTTTGGTGGCTACACCTTC. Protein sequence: CASSPQGFGGYTF.